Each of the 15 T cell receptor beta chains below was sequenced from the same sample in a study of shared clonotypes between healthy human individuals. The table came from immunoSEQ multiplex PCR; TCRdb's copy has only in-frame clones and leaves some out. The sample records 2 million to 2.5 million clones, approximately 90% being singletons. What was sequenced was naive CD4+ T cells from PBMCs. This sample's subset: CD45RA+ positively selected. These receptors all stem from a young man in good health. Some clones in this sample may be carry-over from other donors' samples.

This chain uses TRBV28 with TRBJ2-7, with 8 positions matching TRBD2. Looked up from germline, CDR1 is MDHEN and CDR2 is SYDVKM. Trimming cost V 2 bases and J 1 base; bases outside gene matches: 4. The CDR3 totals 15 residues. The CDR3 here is CASSLRGRLSYEQYF. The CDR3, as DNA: TGTGCCAGCAGTTTACGCGGGAGGCTATCCTACGAGCAGTACTTC. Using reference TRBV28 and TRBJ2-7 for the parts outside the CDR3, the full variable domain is DVKVTQSSRYLVKRTGEKVFLECVQDMDHENMFWYRQDPGLGLRLIYFSYDVKMKEKGDIPEGYSVSREKKERFSLILESASTNQTSMYLCASSLRGRLSYEQYFGPGTRLTVT.

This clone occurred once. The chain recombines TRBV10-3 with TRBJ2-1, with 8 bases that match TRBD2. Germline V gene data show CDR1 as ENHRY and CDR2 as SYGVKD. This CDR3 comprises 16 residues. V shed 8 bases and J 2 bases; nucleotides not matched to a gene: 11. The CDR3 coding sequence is TGTGCCATCGGAAAAAGCGGGAGTTTTACCTACAATGAGCAGTTCTTC. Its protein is CAIGKSGSFTYNEQFF.

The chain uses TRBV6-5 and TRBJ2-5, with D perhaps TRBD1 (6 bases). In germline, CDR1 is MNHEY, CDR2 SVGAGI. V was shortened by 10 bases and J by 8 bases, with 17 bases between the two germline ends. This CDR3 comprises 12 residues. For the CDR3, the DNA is TGTGCCACCCGGGACACCCATCGTACCCAGTACTTC. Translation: CATRDTHRTQYF.

The CDR3 sequence is CANVYRDRGFYGYTF. CDR3 bases: TGTGCCAACGTATACCGGGACAGGGGATTCTATGGCTACACCTTC. The rearrangement joins TRBV6-1 to TRBJ1-2; 10 bases agree with TRBD1. The length of the CDR3 is 15 residues. Trimming took 10 bases from V and 4 from J; bases not matched to a gene: 12. CDR1 is MNHNS, CDR2 SASEGT, per germline.

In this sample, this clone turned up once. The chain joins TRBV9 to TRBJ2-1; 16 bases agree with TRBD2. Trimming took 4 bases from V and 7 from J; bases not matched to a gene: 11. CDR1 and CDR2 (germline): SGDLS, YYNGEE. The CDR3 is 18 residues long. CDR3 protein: CASSPGTSGRARWNEQFF. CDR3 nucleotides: TGTGCCAGCAGCCCCGGGACTAGCGGGAGGGCCAGGTGGAATGAGCAGTTCTTC.

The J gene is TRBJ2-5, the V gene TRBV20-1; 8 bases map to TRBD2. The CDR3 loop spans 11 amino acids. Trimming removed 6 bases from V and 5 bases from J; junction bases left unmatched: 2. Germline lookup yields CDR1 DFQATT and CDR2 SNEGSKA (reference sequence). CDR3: CSARLAETQYF. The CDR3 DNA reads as TGCAGTGCAAGACTAGCGGAGACCCAGTACTTC.

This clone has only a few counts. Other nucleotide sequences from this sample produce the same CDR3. CDR3 in amino acids: CASSQGGNQPQHF. CDR3 nucleotides: TGTGCCAGCAGCCAGGGGGGAAATCAGCCCCAGCATTTT. The chain uses TRBV5-4 and TRBJ1-5, with TRBD1 identical over 7 bases. Looked up from germline, CDR1 is SGHNT and CDR2 is YYREEE (reference sequence). The V and J ends lost 4 bases and 4 bases, in that order; junction bases with no gene match: 2. This CDR3 is 13 amino acids long.

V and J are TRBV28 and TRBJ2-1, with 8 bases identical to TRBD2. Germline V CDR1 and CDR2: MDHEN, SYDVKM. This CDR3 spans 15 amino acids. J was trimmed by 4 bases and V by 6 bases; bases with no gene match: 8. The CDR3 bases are TGTGCCAGCAGCTCACTAGCGGAGAGGTACAATGAGCAGTTCTTC. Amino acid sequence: CASSSLAERYNEQFF.

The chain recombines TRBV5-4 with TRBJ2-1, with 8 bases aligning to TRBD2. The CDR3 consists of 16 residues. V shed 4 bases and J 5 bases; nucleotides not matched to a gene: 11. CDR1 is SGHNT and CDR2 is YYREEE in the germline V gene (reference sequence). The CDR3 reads CASSRASGRRDNEQFF. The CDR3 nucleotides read TGTGCCAGCAGCCGCGCCAGCGGGAGAAGGGACAATGAGCAGTTCTTC.

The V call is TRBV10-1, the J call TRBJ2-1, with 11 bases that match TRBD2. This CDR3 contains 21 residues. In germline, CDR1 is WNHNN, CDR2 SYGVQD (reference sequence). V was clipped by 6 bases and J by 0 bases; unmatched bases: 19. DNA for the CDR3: TGCGCCAGCAGAGGACTAGCGGGCATGTCTTTACCGCCTAGCTCCTACAATGAGCAGTTCTTC. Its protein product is CASRGLAGMSLPPSSYNEQFF.

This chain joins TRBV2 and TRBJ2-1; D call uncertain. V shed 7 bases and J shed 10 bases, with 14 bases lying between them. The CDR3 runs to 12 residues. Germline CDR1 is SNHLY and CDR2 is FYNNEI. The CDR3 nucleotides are TGTGCCAGCAAATCCGAGTCTCGAGAGCAGTTCTTC. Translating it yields CASKSESREQFF.

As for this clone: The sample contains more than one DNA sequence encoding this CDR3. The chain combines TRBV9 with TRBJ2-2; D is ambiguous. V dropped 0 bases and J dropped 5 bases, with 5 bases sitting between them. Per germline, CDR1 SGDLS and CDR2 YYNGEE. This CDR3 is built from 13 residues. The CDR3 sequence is CASSVAATGELFF. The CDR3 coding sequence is TGTGCCAGCAGCGTAGCTGCTACCGGGGAGCTGTTTTTT.

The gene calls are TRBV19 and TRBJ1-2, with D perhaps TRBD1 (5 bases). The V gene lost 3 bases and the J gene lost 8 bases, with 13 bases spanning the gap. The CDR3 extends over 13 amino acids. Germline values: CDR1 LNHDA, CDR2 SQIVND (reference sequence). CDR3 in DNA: TGTGCCAGTAGTATTTCCGGGACTAGCGGCTACACCTTC. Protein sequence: CASSISGTSGYTF. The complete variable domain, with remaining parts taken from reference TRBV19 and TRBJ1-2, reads DGGITQSPKYLFRKEGQNVTLSCEQNLNHDAMYWYRQDPGQGLRLIYYSQIVNDFQKGDIAEGYSVSREKKESFPLTVTSAQKNPTAFYLCASSISGTSGYTFGSGTRLTVV.

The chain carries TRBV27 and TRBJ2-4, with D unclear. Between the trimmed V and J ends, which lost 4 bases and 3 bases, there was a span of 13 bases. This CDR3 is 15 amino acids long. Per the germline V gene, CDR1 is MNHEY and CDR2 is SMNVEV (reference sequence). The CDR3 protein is CASSSLGRIKNIQYF. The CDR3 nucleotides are TGTGCCAGCAGTTCTCTTGGACGGATCAAAAACATTCAGTACTTC.

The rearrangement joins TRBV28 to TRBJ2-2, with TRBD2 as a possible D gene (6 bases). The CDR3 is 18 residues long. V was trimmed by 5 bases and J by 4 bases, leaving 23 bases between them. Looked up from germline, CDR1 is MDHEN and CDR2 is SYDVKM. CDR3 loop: CASSPYSSMTRRTGELFF. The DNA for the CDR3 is TGTGCCAGCAGTCCCTACTCTTCCATGACTAGACGCACCGGGGAGCTGTTTTTT.